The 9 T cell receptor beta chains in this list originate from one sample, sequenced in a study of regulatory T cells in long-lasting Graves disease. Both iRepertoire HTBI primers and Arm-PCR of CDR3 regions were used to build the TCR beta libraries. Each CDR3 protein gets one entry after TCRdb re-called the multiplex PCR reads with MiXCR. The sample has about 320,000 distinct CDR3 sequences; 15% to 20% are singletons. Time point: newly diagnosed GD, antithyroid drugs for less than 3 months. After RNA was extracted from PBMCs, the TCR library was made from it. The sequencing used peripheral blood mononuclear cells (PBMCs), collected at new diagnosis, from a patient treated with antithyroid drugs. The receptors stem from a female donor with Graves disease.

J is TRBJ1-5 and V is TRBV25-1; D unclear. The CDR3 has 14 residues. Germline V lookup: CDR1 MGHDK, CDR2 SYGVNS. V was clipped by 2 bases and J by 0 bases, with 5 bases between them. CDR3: CASSEANSNQPQHF. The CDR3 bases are TGTGCCAGCAGTGAAGCTAATAGCAATCAGCCCCAGCATTTT.

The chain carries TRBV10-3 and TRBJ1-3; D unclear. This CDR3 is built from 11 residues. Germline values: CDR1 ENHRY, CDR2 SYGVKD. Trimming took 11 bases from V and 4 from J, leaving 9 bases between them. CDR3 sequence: CASYSGNTIYF. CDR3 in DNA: TGTGCCTCCTACAGCGGAAACACCATATATTTT.

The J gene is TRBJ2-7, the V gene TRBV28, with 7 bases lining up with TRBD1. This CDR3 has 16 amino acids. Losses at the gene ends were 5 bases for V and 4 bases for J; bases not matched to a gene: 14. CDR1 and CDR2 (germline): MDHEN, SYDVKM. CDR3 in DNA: TGTGCCAGCAGTGAAAGGGACAGTCCCTTCGGGTACGAGCAGTACTTC. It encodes CASSERDSPFGYEQYF.

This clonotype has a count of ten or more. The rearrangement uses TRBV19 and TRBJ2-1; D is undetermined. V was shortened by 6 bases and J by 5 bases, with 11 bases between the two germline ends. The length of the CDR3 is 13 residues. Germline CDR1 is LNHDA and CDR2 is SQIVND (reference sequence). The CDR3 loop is CASSISANNEQFF. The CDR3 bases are TGTGCCAGTAGCATCAGCGCGAACAATGAGCAGTTCTTC. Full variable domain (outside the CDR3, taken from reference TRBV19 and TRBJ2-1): DGGITQSPKYLFRKEGQNVTLSCEQNLNHDAMYWYRQDPGQGLRLIYYSQIVNDFQKGDIAEGYSVSREKKESFPLTVTSAQKNPTAFYLCASSISANNEQFFGPGTRLTVL.

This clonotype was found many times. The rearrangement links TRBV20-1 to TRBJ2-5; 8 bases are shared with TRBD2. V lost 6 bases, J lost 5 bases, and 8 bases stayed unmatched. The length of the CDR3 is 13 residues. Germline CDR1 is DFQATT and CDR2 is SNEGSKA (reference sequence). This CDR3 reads CSAHLGLAETQYF. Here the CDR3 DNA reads TGCAGTGCCCACCTCGGACTAGCCGAGACCCAGTACTTC.

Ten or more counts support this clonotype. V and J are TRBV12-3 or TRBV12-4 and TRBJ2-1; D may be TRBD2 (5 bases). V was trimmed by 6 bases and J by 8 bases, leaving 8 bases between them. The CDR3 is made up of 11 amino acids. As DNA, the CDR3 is TGTGCCAGCAGAACCGGGGATGAGCAGTTCTTC. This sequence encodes CASRTGDEQFF.

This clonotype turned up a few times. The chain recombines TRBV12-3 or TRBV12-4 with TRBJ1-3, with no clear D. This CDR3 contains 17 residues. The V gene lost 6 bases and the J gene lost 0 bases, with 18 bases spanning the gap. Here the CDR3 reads CASRHTSGWRSGNTIYF. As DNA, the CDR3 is TGTGCCAGCAGACACACATCCGGGTGGCGCTCTGGAAACACCATATATTTT.

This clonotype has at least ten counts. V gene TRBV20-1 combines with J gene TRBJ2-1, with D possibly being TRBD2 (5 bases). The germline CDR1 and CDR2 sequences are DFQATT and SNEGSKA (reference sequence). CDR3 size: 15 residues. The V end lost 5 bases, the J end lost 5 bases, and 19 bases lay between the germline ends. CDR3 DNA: TGCAGTGCTTCGCGCCGGGCGGAGAGGGACAATGAGCAGTTCTTC. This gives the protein CSASRRAERDNEQFF.

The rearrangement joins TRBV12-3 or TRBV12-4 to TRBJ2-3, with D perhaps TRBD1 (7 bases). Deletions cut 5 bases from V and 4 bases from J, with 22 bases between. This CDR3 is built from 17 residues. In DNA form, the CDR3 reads TGTGCCAGCAGTCTCGGACAGGCCGCTGGCGGGGCAGATACGCAGTATTTT. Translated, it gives CASSLGQAAGGADTQYF.